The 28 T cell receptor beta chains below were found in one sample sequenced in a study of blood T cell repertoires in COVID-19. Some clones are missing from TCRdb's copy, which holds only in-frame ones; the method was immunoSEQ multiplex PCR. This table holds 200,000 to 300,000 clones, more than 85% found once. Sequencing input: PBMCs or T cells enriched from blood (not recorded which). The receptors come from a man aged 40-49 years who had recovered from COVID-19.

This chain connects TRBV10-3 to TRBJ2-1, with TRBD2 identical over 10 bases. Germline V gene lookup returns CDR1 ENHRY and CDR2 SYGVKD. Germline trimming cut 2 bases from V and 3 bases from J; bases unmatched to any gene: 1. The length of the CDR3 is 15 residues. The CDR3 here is CAISEGLADYNEQFF. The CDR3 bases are TGTGCCATCAGTGAGGGACTAGCGGACTACAATGAGCAGTTCTTC.

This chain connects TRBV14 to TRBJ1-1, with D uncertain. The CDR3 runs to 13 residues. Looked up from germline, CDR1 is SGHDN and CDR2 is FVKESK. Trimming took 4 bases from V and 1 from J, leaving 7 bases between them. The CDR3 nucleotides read TGTGCCAGCAGCCGAACACAGAACACTGAAGCTTTCTTT. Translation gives CASSRTQNTEAFF.

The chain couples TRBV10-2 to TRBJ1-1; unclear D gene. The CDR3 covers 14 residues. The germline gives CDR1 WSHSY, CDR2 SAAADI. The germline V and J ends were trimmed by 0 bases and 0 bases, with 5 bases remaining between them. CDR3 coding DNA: TGCGCCAGCAGTGAGTCTGTCTTGAACACTGAAGCTTTCTTT. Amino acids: CASSESVLNTEAFF.

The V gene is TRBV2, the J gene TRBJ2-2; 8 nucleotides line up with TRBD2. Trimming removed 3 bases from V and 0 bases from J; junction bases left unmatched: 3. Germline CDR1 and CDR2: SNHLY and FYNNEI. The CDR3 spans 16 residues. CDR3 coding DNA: TGTGCCAGCAGTGAGACTAGCGCGCCGAACACCGGGGAGCTGTTTTTT. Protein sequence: CASSETSAPNTGELFF.

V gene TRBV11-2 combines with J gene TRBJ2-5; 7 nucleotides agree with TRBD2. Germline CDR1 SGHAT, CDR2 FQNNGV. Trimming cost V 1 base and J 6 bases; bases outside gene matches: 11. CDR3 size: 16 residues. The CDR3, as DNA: TGTGCCAGCAGCTTAGTTGGTTCGGGGGGTAAGAAGACCCAGTACTTC. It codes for CASSLVGSGGKKTQYF.

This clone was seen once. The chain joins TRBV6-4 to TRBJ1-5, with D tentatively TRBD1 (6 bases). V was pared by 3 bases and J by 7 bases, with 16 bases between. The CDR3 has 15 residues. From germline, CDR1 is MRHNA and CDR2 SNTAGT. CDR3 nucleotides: TGTGCCAGCAGTGAAGGACAGAGGACGGGCCAGCCCCAGCATTTT. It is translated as CASSEGQRTGQPQHF.

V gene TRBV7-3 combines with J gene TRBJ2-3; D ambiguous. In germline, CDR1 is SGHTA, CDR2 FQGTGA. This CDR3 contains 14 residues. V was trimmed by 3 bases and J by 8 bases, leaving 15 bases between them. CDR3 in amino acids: CASSFTAESFTQYF. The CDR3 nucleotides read TGTGCCAGCAGCTTTACCGCCGAGTCCTTTACGCAGTATTTT.

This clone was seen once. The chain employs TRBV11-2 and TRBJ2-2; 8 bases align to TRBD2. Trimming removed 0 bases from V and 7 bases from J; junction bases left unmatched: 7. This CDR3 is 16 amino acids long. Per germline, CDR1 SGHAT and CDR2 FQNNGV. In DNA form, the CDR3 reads TGTGCCAGCAGCTTAGACTTGGGACTAGTGGTCGGGGAGCTGTTTTTT. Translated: CASSLDLGLVVGELFF. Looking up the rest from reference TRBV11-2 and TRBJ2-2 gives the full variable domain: EAGVAQSPRYKIIEKRQSVAFWCNPISGHATLYWYQQILGQGPKLLIQFQNNGVVDDSQLPKDRFSAERLKGVDSTLKIQPAKLEDSAVYLCASSLDLGLVVGELFFGEGSRLTVL.

CDR3: CASSRLAGTEAFF. As DNA, the CDR3 is TGTGCCAGCAGCCGACTGGCGGGCACTGAAGCTTTCTTT. The V gene is TRBV7-2, the J gene TRBJ1-1; D ambiguous. CDR3 length equals 13 residues. Looked up from germline, CDR1 is SGHTA and CDR2 is FQGNSA. Trimming stripped 5 bases from V and 4 bases from J, with 11 bases between.

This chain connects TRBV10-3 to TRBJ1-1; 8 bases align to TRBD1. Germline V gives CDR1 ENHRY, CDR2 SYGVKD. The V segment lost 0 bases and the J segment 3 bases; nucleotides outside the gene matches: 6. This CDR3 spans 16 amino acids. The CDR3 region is CAISESPQGADTEAFF. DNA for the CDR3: TGTGCCATCAGTGAGTCGCCCCAGGGGGCGGACACTGAAGCTTTCTTT.

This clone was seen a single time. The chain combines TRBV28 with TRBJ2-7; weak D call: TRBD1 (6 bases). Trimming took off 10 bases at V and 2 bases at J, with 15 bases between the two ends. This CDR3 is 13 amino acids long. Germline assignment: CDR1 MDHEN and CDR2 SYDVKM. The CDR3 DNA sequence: TGTGCCACCCTACTAACAGGGCCCTACGAGCAGTACTTC. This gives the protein CATLLTGPYEQYF. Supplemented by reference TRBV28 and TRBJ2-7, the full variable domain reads DVKVTQSSRYLVKRTGEKVFLECVQDMDHENMFWYRQDPGLGLRLIYFSYDVKMKEKGDIPEGYSVSREKKERFSLILESASTNQTSMYLCATLLTGPYEQYFGPGTRLTVT.

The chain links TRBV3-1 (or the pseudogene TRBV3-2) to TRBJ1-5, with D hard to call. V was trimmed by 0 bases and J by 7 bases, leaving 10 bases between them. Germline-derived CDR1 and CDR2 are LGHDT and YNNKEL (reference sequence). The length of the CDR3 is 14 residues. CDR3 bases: TGTGCCAGCAGCCAAGATTCTAGTGGGCAGCCCCAGCATTTT. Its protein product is CASSQDSSGQPQHF.

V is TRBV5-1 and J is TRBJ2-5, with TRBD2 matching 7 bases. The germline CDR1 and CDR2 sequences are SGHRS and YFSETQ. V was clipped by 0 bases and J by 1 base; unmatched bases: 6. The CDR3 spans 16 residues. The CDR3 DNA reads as TGCGCCAGCAGCTTGGATTCTAGCGGACTCCAAGAGACCCAGTACTTC. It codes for CASSLDSSGLQETQYF.

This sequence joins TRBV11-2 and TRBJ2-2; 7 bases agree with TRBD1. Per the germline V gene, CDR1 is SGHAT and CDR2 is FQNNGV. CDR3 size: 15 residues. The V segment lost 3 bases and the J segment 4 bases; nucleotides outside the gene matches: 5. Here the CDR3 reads CASSFNRGFTGELFF. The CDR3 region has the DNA TGTGCCAGCAGCTTTAACAGGGGTTTCACCGGGGAGCTGTTTTTT.

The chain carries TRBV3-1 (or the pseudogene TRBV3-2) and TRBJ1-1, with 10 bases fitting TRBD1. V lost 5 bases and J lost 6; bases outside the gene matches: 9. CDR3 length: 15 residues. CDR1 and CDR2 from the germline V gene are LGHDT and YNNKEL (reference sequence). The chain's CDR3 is CASSAPGQGYPEAFF. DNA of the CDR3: TGTGCCAGCAGCGCTCCGGGACAGGGGTACCCTGAAGCTTTCTTT.

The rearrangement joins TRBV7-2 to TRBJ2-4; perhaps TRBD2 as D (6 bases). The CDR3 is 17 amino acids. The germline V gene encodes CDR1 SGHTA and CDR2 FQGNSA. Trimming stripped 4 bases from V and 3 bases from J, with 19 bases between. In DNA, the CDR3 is TGTGCCAGCAGCTCTGTAGGCGGCCCCGGGAGCAAAAACATTCAGTACTTC. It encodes CASSSVGGPGSKNIQYF. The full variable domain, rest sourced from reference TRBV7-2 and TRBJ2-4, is GAGVSQSPSNKVTEKGKDVELRCDPISGHTALYWYRQSLGQGLEFLIYFQGNSAPDKSGLPSDRFSAERTGGSVSTLTIQRTQQEDSAVYLCASSSVGGPGSKNIQYFGAGTRLSVL.

The CDR3 is CASREHNEQFF. CDR3 DNA: TGTGCCAGCCGCGAGCACAATGAGCAGTTCTTC. This sequence joins TRBV6-5 and TRBJ2-1; D is unclear. This CDR3 has 11 residues. Germline CDR1 and CDR2: MNHEY and SVGAGI. Trimming took off 8 bases at V and 5 bases at J, with 7 bases between the two ends.

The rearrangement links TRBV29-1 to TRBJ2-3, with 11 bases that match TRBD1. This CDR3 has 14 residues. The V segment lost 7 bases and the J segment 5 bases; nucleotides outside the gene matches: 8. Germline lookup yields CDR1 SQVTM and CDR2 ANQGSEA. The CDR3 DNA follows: TGCAGCGCCCAGGACAGGGGGCGTTTAGATACGCAGTATTTT. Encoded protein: CSAQDRGRLDTQYF.

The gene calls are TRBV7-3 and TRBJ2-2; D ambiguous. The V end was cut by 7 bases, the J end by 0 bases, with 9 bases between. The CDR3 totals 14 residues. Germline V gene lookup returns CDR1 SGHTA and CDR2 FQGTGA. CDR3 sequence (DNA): TGTGCCAGCAAGGAGCTCTCGAACACCGGGGAGCTGTTTTTT. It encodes CASKELSNTGELFF.

The CDR3 loop reads CASSALDGGNYGYTF. CDR3 nucleotides: TGCGCCAGCAGCGCCCTGGACGGGGGGAACTATGGCTACACCTTC. This rearrangement joins TRBV5-1 to TRBJ1-2, with D perhaps TRBD1 (5 bases). V gave up 4 bases and J gave up 2 bases, with 15 bases separating them. Germline CDR1 and CDR2: SGHRS and YFSETQ. The CDR3 has 15 amino acids.

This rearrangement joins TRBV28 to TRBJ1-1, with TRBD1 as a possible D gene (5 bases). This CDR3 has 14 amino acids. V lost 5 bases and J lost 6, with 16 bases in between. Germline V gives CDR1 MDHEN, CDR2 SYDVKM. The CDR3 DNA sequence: TGTGCCAGCAGTACCGACGGGGGTCTCGCTGAAGCTTTCTTT. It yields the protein CASSTDGGLAEAFF.

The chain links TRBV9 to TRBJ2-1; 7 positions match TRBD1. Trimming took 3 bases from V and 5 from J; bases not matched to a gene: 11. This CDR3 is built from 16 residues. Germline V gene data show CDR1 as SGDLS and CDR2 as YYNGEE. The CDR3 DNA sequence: TGTGCCAGCAGCGCGTGGACAGGCGAAACCCACAATGAGCAGTTCTTC. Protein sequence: CASSAWTGETHNEQFF.

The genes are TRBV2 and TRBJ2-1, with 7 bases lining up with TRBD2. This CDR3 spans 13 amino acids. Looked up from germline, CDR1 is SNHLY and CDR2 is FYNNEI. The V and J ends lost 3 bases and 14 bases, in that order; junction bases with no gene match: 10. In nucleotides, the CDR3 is TGTGCCAGCAGTGAGGGGAGGGGACTTTTGGAGTTCTTC. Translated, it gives CASSEGRGLLEFF. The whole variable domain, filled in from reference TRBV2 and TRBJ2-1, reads EPEVTQTPSHQVTQMGQEVILRCVPISNHLYFYWYRQILGQKVEFLVSFYNNEISEKSEIFDDQFSVERPDGSNFTLKIRSTKLEDSAMYFCASSEGRGLLEFFGPGTRLTVL.

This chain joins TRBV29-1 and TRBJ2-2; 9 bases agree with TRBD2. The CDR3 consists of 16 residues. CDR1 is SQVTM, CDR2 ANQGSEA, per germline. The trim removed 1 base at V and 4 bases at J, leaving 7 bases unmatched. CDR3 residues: CSVEGGTSRSTGELFF. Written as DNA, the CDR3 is TGCAGCGTTGAAGGGGGGACTAGCAGAAGCACCGGGGAGCTGTTTTTT.

CDR3 sequence reads: CATMAQGSIGELFF. The CDR3 DNA follows: TGTGCCACCATGGCACAGGGGAGTATCGGGGAGCTGTTTTTT. The chain couples TRBV24-1 to TRBJ2-2, with 7 bases matching TRBD1. V lost 8 bases and J lost 7; bases outside the gene matches: 9. The CDR3 contains 14 residues. Germline CDR1 and CDR2: KGHDR and SFDVKD.

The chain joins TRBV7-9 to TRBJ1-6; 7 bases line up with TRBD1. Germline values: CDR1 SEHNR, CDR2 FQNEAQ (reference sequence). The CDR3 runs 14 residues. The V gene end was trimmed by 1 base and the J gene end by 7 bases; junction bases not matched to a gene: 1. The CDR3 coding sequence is TGTGCCAGCAGCTTAGTCAGGGGGAATTCACCCCTCCACTTT. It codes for CASSLVRGNSPLHF.

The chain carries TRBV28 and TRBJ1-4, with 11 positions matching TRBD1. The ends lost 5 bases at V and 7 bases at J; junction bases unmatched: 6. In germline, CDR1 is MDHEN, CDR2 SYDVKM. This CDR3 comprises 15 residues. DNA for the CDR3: TGTGCCAGCAGTCAAGCCGGGACAGGGGGTGAAAAACTGTTTTTT. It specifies CASSQAGTGGEKLFF.

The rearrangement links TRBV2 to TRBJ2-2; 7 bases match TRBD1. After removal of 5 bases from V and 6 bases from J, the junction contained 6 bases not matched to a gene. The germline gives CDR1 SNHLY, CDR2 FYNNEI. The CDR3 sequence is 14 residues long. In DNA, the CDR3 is TGTGCCAGCAGTAAAGGGACAGTACCCGGGGAGCTGTTTTTT. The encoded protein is CASSKGTVPGELFF. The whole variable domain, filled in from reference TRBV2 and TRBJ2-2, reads EPEVTQTPSHQVTQMGQEVILRCVPISNHLYFYWYRQILGQKVEFLVSFYNNEISEKSEIFDDQFSVERPDGSNFTLKIRSTKLEDSAMYFCASSKGTVPGELFFGEGSRLTVL.